The sequence of this TCR beta chain was determined in a study of shared clonotypes between healthy human individuals. This clone occurred a few times. The antigen is unknown. The same CDR3 also results from other DNA sequences found in this sample. The CDR3 has 14 amino acids. Trimming took 1 base from V and 1 from J, leaving 8 bases between them. Germline V gives CDR1 SGHAT, CDR2 FQNNGV. Execution of the assay was at deep level. TCRdb keeps only in-frame clones here, not all; method: immunoSEQ multiplex PCR. The sample has about 870,000 clones, almost 95% seen once; the top ten hold approximately 25%. The naive CD8 fraction comprised CD45RO-negative cells positively selected for CCR7 and excluded terminally differentiated effector memory CD45RA+ cells. The study, taken as a whole, reports: A handful of donors held about 5% of naive CD4 clonotypes in common.

Sequencing was done on a sample of naive CD8+ T cells sorted from blood. The receptor's source is a young man in good health. The rearrangement links TRBV11-2 to TRBJ2-7; TRBD2 might be the D (5 bases). The CDR3 DNA is TGTGCCAGCAGCTTAGGGACTGCTTCCTACGAGCAGTACTTC. Residues: CASSLGTASYEQYF. The variable domain in full, with the rest retrieved from reference TRBV11-2 and TRBJ2-7, is EAGVAQSPRYKIIEKRQSVAFWCNPISGHATLYWYQQILGQGPKLLIQFQNNGVVDDSQLPKDRFSAERLKGVDSTLKIQPAKLEDSAVYLCASSLGTASYEQYFGPGTRLTVT.